The 20 T cell receptor beta chains reported below all come from one sample, sequenced in a study of vaccination and CD4 T cells after COVID-19. Their antigens remain unidentified. Sequencing of DNA taken from cultured CD4+ T cells relied on the Oncomine TCR Beta short-read assay. TCRdb fed the PCR reads into MiXCR, producing one record per CDR3 protein. The table records thousands of distinct CDR3 sequences, 45% to 55% of them present only once. This sample's treatment: approximately 11-day PBMC culture with coronavirus spike peptide pools or control peptides (ViraFEST assay). The sample taken for sequencing was CD4+ T cells from blood, cultured in vitro. The receptors were sampled from a human donor who had recovered from COVID-19.

This clonotype has more than one count but fewer than ten. The chain combines TRBV6-2 or TRBV6-3 with TRBJ2-7; TRBD1 agrees at 9 bases. V trimming: 0 bases; J trimming: 3 bases; junction bases outside the gene matches: 3. Germline CDR1 MNHEY, CDR2 SVGEGT. This CDR3 has 15 residues. The CDR3, as DNA: TGTGCCAGCAGTTACTCCCGGACAGGGGACTACGAGCAGTACTTC. Its protein product is CASSYSRTGDYEQYF.

This clonotype appeared a few times. The rearrangement uses TRBV2 and TRBJ1-1; D is ambiguous. This CDR3 has 14 amino acids. Trimming cost V 9 bases and J 3 bases, with 17 bases left between them. Germline-derived CDR1 and CDR2 are SNHLY and FYNNEI. CDR3 sequence reads: CASSVNPGYTEAFF. CDR3 in DNA: TGTGCCAGTAGCGTCAACCCGGGCTACACTGAAGCTTTCTTT.

The chain couples TRBV2 to TRBJ2-7, with D perhaps matching TRBD2 (5 bases). Per the germline V gene, CDR1 is SNHLY and CDR2 is FYNNEI. The CDR3 spans 14 residues. Trimming pared 6 bases from V and 3 bases from J, leaving 15 bases between. The CDR3 is CASRAPGKDYEQYF. CDR3 coding DNA: TGTGCCAGCAGGGCGCCGGGGAAGGACTACGAGCAGTACTTC.

The V gene is TRBV7-2, the J gene TRBJ2-1; tentatively, D is TRBD1 (5 bases). Germline lookup yields CDR1 SGHTA and CDR2 FQGNSA. Between the trimmed V and J ends, which lost 8 bases and 9 bases, there was a span of 17 bases. The length of the CDR3 is 13 residues. DNA for the CDR3: TGTGCCAGCCTAGGACATCAACTCGGTGAGCAGTTCTTC. Protein sequence: CASLGHQLGEQFF.

This clonotype was observed a few times. The chain links TRBV10-3 to TRBJ2-3; 10 bases match TRBD2. Germline CDR1 and CDR2: ENHRY and SYGVKD. There are 16 residues in the CDR3. V was clipped by 4 bases and J by 6 bases; unmatched bases: 10. The CDR3: CAISVASGGARDTQYF. The CDR3 nucleotides read TGTGCCATCAGTGTTGCCAGCGGGGGGGCCCGTGATACGCAGTATTTT.

This chain connects TRBV7-2 to TRBJ2-5, with D possibly being TRBD1 (6 bases). CDR3 length equals 14 residues. The germline V gene has CDR1 SGHTA and CDR2 FQGNSA. Trimming shortened V by 1 base and J by 6 bases, and 12 bases separated the two germline ends. CDR3 coding DNA: TGTGCCAGCAGCTTAGAGCCAGGGGTGAAGACCCAGTACTTC. Its translation: CASSLEPGVKTQYF.

This clonotype came up a few times. The chain is built from TRBV10-1 and TRBJ2-1; D unresolved. V was clipped by 2 bases and J by 8 bases, with 16 bases between them. Germline assignment: CDR1 WNHNN and CDR2 SYGVQD (reference sequence). CDR3 length equals 15 residues. The CDR3 sequence is CASSETSAPRYEQFF. In nucleotides, the CDR3 is TGCGCCAGCAGTGAGACATCTGCTCCCCGATATGAGCAGTTCTTC.

Relative to its sample, this clonotype is medium-sized (0.01 to 0.1%). The CDR3 nucleotides read TGTGCCAGCGGACCTCGGGGGGCTAGCAGCAATCAGCCCCAGCATTTT. It yields the protein CASGPRGASSNQPQHF. V usage is TRBV12-3 or TRBV12-4 and J usage is TRBJ1-5; possibly TRBD1 for D (6 bases). Trimming removed 8 bases from V and 1 base from J, with 18 bases in between. This CDR3 comprises 16 residues.

This clonotype was observed a handful of times. V and J are TRBV28 and TRBJ1-2; D may be TRBD1 (5 bases). In germline, CDR1 is MDHEN, CDR2 SYDVKM. The V and J ends lost 4 bases and 4 bases respectively, with 10 bases between them. This CDR3 is built from 13 residues. The CDR3 nucleotides read TGTGCCAGCAGTTCCCGACAGAGCTATGGCTACACCTTC. Translated: CASSSRQSYGYTF.

The chain joins TRBV28 to TRBJ2-3; D uncertain. Germline CDR1 reads MDHEN; CDR2 reads SYDVKM. V gave up 1 base and J gave up 5 bases, with 13 bases separating them. The length of the CDR3 is 15 residues. As DNA, the CDR3 is TGTGCCAGCAGTTTATTCGGACGGGTCGGAGATACGCAGTATTTT. This translates into CASSLFGRVGDTQYF. The full variable domain, with the rest looked up from reference TRBV28 and TRBJ2-3, is DVKVTQSSRYLVKRTGEKVFLECVQDMDHENMFWYRQDPGLGLRLIYFSYDVKMKEKGDIPEGYSVSREKKERFSLILESASTNQTSMYLCASSLFGRVGDTQYFGPGTRLTVL.

V usage is TRBV20-1 and J usage is TRBJ2-7, with TRBD2 matching 11 bases. The CDR3 extends over 15 amino acids. Per the germline V gene, CDR1 is DFQATT and CDR2 is SNEGSKA (reference sequence). V trimming: 6 bases; J trimming: 5 bases; junction bases outside the gene matches: 12. DNA for the CDR3: TGCAGTGCCGCCACGTCACTAGCGGGGGCCCACGAGCAGTACTTC. Protein: CSAATSLAGAHEQYF.

V and J are TRBV19 and TRBJ2-2, with D possibly matching TRBD2 (6 bases). Germline lookup yields CDR1 LNHDA and CDR2 SQIVND (reference sequence). Trimming removed 7 bases from V and 4 bases from J, with 13 bases in between. The CDR3 is made up of 14 amino acids. CDR3 protein: CASTQRVSTGELFF. The CDR3 DNA reads as TGTGCCAGTACACAGCGGGTGAGCACCGGGGAGCTGTTTTTT.

Here the CDR3 reads CASSLMDGSYEQYF. DNA of the CDR3: TGTGCCAGCAGCTTAATGGACGGCTCCTACGAGCAGTACTTC. The chain carries TRBV5-4 and TRBJ2-7; D is ambiguous. V dropped 2 bases and J dropped 0 bases, with 9 bases sitting between them. This CDR3 comprises 14 residues. CDR1 and CDR2 (germline): SGHNT, YYREEE (reference sequence).

The rearrangement joins TRBV19 to TRBJ1-1; 8 bases are a match to TRBD1. The CDR3 has 14 residues. V lost 7 bases, J lost 5 bases, and 9 bases stayed unmatched. Germline CDR1 and CDR2: LNHDA and SQIVND (reference sequence). The CDR3 loop is CASIDPQGATEAFF. The DNA of the CDR3 is TGTGCCAGTATCGACCCCCAGGGGGCAACTGAAGCTTTCTTT.

This clonotype was seen a handful of times. The chain recombines TRBV28 with TRBJ1-2; D uncertain. This CDR3 comprises 14 residues. Germline values: CDR1 MDHEN, CDR2 SYDVKM. Trimming left V 4 bases short and J 0 bases short, with 9 bases between. CDR3 in DNA: TGTGCCAGCAGTTCGCCGGGGTCTAACTATGGCTACACCTTC. It translates to CASSSPGSNYGYTF.

The rearrangement links TRBV11-3 to TRBJ2-7; TRBD2 matches 10 bases. With 4 bases clipped from V and 0 bases from J, the junction kept 15 bases outside the gene matches. Germline values: CDR1 SGHNT, CDR2 YENEEA. The CDR3 contains 19 residues. CDR3 in DNA: TGTGCCAGCAGCTCACCACTAGCGGGACCCTCAACCTACTCCTACGAGCAGTACTTC. It translates to CASSSPLAGPSTYSYEQYF.

This chain joins TRBV20-1 and TRBJ2-3; D is unclear. CDR3 length: 12 amino acids. Per the germline V gene, CDR1 is DFQATT and CDR2 is SNEGSKA (reference sequence). The V and J ends lost 8 bases and 0 bases respectively, with 9 bases between them. The CDR3 DNA is TGCAGTTATCGTGGTAGCACAGATACGCAGTATTTT. Translating gives CSYRGSTDTQYF.

CDR3 nucleotides: TGTGCCAGCAGTCACAACTCCCTGAGACTCTATGGCTACACCTTC. This sequence encodes CASSHNSLRLYGYTF. The chain carries TRBV12-3 or TRBV12-4 and TRBJ1-2; no reliable D call. This CDR3 is 15 amino acids long. V was cut by 5 bases and J by 4 bases, with 17 bases left in between.

The chain carries TRBV6-4 and TRBJ2-1; D ambiguous. Between the trimmed V and J ends, which lost 7 bases and 8 bases, there was a span of 18 bases. The CDR3 sequence is 14 residues long. Germline values: CDR1 MRHNA, CDR2 SNTAGT. DNA for the CDR3: TGTGCCAGCATCGAGCCCCACCCGACGGATGAGCAGTTCTTC. It codes for CASIEPHPTDEQFF.

This clonotype was observed a few times. V gene TRBV28 combines with J gene TRBJ2-3, with 7 bases lining up with TRBD2. In germline, CDR1 is MDHEN, CDR2 SYDVKM. The CDR3 runs 16 residues. After removal of 6 bases from V and 5 bases from J, the junction contained 14 bases not matched to a gene. The CDR3 region is CASSPGVSGLVDTQYF. The CDR3 region has the DNA TGTGCCAGCAGCCCTGGAGTTAGCGGGCTCGTAGATACGCAGTATTTT. The entire variable domain, with the rest obtained from reference TRBV28 and TRBJ2-3, is as follows: DVKVTQSSRYLVKRTGEKVFLECVQDMDHENMFWYRQDPGLGLRLIYFSYDVKMKEKGDIPEGYSVSREKKERFSLILESASTNQTSMYLCASSPGVSGLVDTQYFGPGTRLTVL.